The rows below give T cell receptor beta chains drawn from one sample of a study of sequential checkpoint blockade in melanoma. Clones were sequenced by immunoSEQ multiplex PCR, and TCRdb holds only the in-frame ones, with some missing. The table records tens of thousands of clones, over 80% of them present only once. The material was CD8+ T cells sorted from blood (inferred from file names), obtained from a patient given nivolumab and ipilimumab in sequence. The receptors stem from a human donor with melanoma. Both conserved end residues are part of each CDR3. Each record gives: V gene, D gene, J gene, clone size, CDR3 protein, CDR3 DNA. The D gene is left open where the match is weak. Where a row states a size, it is once, few, many or the class of an expanded clone; other rows omit it.

V gene: TRBV30; D gene: -; J gene: TRBJ2-7; clone size: -; CDR3 protein: CAWSPEVYEQYF; CDR3 DNA: TGTGCCTGGAGTCCAGAAGTCTACGAGCAGTACTTC
V gene: TRBV28; D gene: TRBD1; J gene: TRBJ1-1; clone size: few; CDR3 protein: CASSFPGQPMNTEAFF; CDR3 DNA: TGTGCCAGCAGTTTCCCGGGACAGCCTATGAACACTGAAGCTTTCTTT
V gene: TRBV15; D gene: -; J gene: TRBJ1-4; clone size: -; CDR3 protein: CATSSSRGRGEKLFF; CDR3 DNA: TGTGCCACCAGCAGTTCCAGGGGCAGGGGTGAAAAACTGTTTTTT
V gene: TRBV29-1; D gene: -; J gene: TRBJ1-1; clone size: -; CDR3 protein: CSVRRGGLVEAFF; CDR3 DNA: TGCAGCGTTCGGCGGGGGGGGTTGGTTGAAGCTTTCTTT
V gene: TRBV5-3; D gene: -; J gene: TRBJ2-7; clone size: -; CDR3 protein: CARSGSDGYEQYF; CDR3 DNA: TGTGCCAGAAGTGGCTCCGACGGGTACGAGCAGTACTTC
V gene: TRBV4-1; D gene: -; J gene: TRBJ2-7; clone size: -; CDR3 protein: CASSQPRTAYEQYF; CDR3 DNA: TGCGCCAGCAGCCAACCACGGACAGCCTACGAGCAGTACTTC
V gene: TRBV27; D gene: TRBD1; J gene: TRBJ2-7; clone size: -; CDR3 protein: CASSPTGTGDYEQYF; CDR3 DNA: TGTGCCAGCAGTCCCACCGGGACAGGGGACTACGAGCAGTACTTC
V gene: TRBV6-1; D gene: -; J gene: TRBJ1-5; clone size: -; CDR3 protein: CASRLTVDSNQPQHF; CDR3 DNA: TGTGCCAGCAGGCTCACAGTGGATAGCAATCAGCCCCAGCATTTT
V gene: TRBV19; D gene: -; J gene: TRBJ2-1; clone size: -; CDR3 protein: CASSKSGVGYNEQFF; CDR3 DNA: TGTGCCAGTAGTAAATCGGGAGTGGGCTACAATGAGCAGTTCTTC
V gene: TRBV6-1; D gene: -; J gene: TRBJ2-7; clone size: once; CDR3 protein: CASSEYFSAYEQYF; CDR3 DNA: TGTGCCAGCAGTGAATATTTTTCTGCCTACGAGCAGTACTTC
V gene: TRBV6-1; D gene: -; J gene: TRBJ2-1; clone size: -; CDR3 protein: CASSVKPPEQFF; CDR3 DNA: TGTGCCAGCAGTGTAAAGCCTCCTGAGCAGTTCTTC
V gene: TRBV6-5; D gene: -; J gene: TRBJ2-2; clone size: -; CDR3 protein: CASSYFSGNTGELFF; CDR3 DNA: TGTGCCAGCAGTTACTTCTCAGGAAACACCGGGGAGCTGTTTTTT
V gene: TRBV9; D gene: -; J gene: TRBJ2-2; clone size: once; CDR3 protein: CASSALTGPNTGELFF; CDR3 DNA: TGTGCCAGCAGCGCCCTGACAGGACCGAACACCGGGGAGCTGTTTTTT
V gene: TRBV19; D gene: -; J gene: TRBJ1-5; clone size: -; CDR3 protein: CASSILHYSNQPQHF; CDR3 DNA: TGTGCCAGTAGTATCCTACACTATAGCAATCAGCCCCAGCATTTT
V gene: TRBV4-3; D gene: TRBD2; J gene: TRBJ2-7; clone size: -; CDR3 protein: CASSPRHSGGIYEQYF; CDR3 DNA: TGCGCCAGCAGCCCCCGGCACAGCGGGGGGATCTACGAGCAGTACTTC
V gene: TRBV2; D gene: TRBD1; J gene: TRBJ2-7; clone size: -; CDR3 protein: CASTEDRREQYF; CDR3 DNA: TGTGCCAGCACCGAGGACAGGAGGGAGCAGTACTTC
V gene: TRBV4-2; D gene: -; J gene: TRBJ2-5; clone size: -; CDR3 protein: CASNPVGEGFQETQYF; CDR3 DNA: TGTGCCAGCAACCCCGTCGGGGAAGGGTTCCAAGAGACCCAGTACTTC
V gene: TRBV6-4; D gene: TRBD2; J gene: TRBJ2-3; clone size: once; CDR3 protein: CASSDRGTSGADTQYF; CDR3 DNA: TGTGCCAGCAGTGACCGGGGGACTAGCGGGGCAGATACGCAGTATTTT
V gene: TRBV4-1; D gene: -; J gene: TRBJ2-7; clone size: -; CDR3 protein: CASSQDTRDEQYF; CDR3 DNA: TGCGCCAGCAGCCAAGATACGAGGGACGAGCAGTACTTC
V gene: TRBV5-1; D gene: -; J gene: TRBJ1-1; clone size: -; CDR3 protein: CASSLSGTLEAFF; CDR3 DNA: TGCGCCAGCAGCTTATCCGGGACATTAGAAGCTTTCTTT
V gene: TRBV11-2; D gene: -; J gene: TRBJ2-7; clone size: -; CDR3 protein: CASSLQGLSEQYF; CDR3 DNA: TGTGCCAGCAGCTTACAGGGCCTGTCCGAGCAGTACTTC
V gene: TRBV18; D gene: -; J gene: TRBJ2-1; clone size: medium-sized; CDR3 protein: CASSPPVTGSNEQFF; CDR3 DNA: TGTGCCAGCTCACCACCGGTGACAGGTTCTAATGAGCAGTTCTTC
V gene: TRBV6-5; D gene: TRBD1; J gene: TRBJ2-1; clone size: -; CDR3 protein: CASSPGTGINGQFF; CDR3 DNA: TGTGCCAGCAGCCCCGGGACAGGAATAAACGGGCAGTTCTTC
V gene: TRBV7-2; D gene: TRBD1; J gene: TRBJ2-7; clone size: -; CDR3 protein: CASSLAQGARGEQYF; CDR3 DNA: TGTGCCAGCAGCTTAGCACAGGGGGCGCGGGGCGAGCAGTACTTC
V gene: TRBV6-5; D gene: -; J gene: TRBJ2-7; clone size: -; CDR3 protein: CASSIQGYEQYF; CDR3 DNA: TGTGCCAGCAGTATACAGGGTTACGAGCAGTACTTC
V gene: TRBV27; D gene: -; J gene: TRBJ2-7; clone size: -; CDR3 protein: CASTLGAEQYF; CDR3 DNA: TGTGCCAGCACGCTGGGGGCGGAGCAGTACTTC
V gene: TRBV30; D gene: -; J gene: TRBJ1-2; clone size: once; CDR3 protein: CAWTANYGYTF; CDR3 DNA: TGTGCCTGGACGGCTAACTATGGCTACACCTTC
V gene: TRBV12-5; D gene: -; J gene: TRBJ2-2; clone size: -; CDR3 protein: CASGLVVGGRTGELFF; CDR3 DNA: TGTGCTAGTGGTTTGGTAGTCGGGGGGCGGACCGGGGAGCTGTTTTTT
V gene: TRBV19; D gene: -; J gene: TRBJ2-7; clone size: -; CDR3 protein: CASQGAEYEQYF; CDR3 DNA: TGTGCCAGCCAAGGGGCAGAATACGAGCAGTACTTC
V gene: TRBV10-2; D gene: -; J gene: TRBJ2-7; clone size: once; CDR3 protein: CASRGPYYEQYF; CDR3 DNA: TGCGCCAGCAGGGGCCCCTACTACGAGCAGTACTTC
V gene: TRBV4-2; D gene: TRBD2; J gene: TRBJ2-7; clone size: -; CDR3 protein: CASSQPLGLARHEQYF; CDR3 DNA: TGTGCCAGCAGCCAGCCCCTAGGACTAGCGCGTCACGAGCAGTACTTC
V gene: TRBV4-3; D gene: -; J gene: TRBJ2-6; clone size: -; CDR3 protein: CASSQVAGSGANVLTF; CDR3 DNA: TGCGCCAGCAGCCAAGTAGCTGGTTCTGGGGCCAACGTCCTGACTTTC
V gene: TRBV7-2; D gene: -; J gene: TRBJ2-4; clone size: -; CDR3 protein: CASSLGQGSKNIQYF; CDR3 DNA: TGTGCCAGCAGCTTAGGTCAGGGCTCCAAAAACATTCAGTACTTC
V gene: TRBV19; D gene: TRBD1; J gene: TRBJ1-2; clone size: -; CDR3 protein: CASSDTGVRDGYTF; CDR3 DNA: TGTGCCAGTAGTGATACAGGGGTTAGAGATGGCTACACCTTC
V gene: TRBV7-9; D gene: TRBD2; J gene: TRBJ2-1; clone size: -; CDR3 protein: CASSELAGLDNEQFF; CDR3 DNA: TGTGCCAGCAGCGAACTAGCGGGACTAGACAATGAGCAGTTCTTC
V gene: TRBV13; D gene: -; J gene: TRBJ2-2; clone size: -; CDR3 protein: CASSLGLLTGELFF; CDR3 DNA: TGTGCCAGCAGCTTAGGCCTCTTAACCGGGGAGCTGTTTTTT
V gene: TRBV4-1; D gene: -; J gene: TRBJ2-3; clone size: -; CDR3 protein: CASSQVGRRADTQYF; CDR3 DNA: TGCGCCAGCAGCCAAGTAGGGAGACGGGCAGATACGCAGTATTTT
V gene: TRBV5-6; D gene: TRBD1; J gene: TRBJ1-5; clone size: -; CDR3 protein: CASSRSLDRGNQPQHF; CDR3 DNA: TGTGCCAGCAGCCGGTCGTTGGACAGGGGAAATCAGCCCCAGCATTTT
V gene: TRBV2; D gene: TRBD2; J gene: TRBJ2-7; clone size: -; CDR3 protein: CASSGWTSGGYEQYF; CDR3 DNA: TGTGCCAGCAGTGGATGGACTAGCGGGGGCTACGAGCAGTACTTC
V gene: TRBV4-3; D gene: TRBD1; J gene: TRBJ2-7; clone size: -; CDR3 protein: CASSQDRTGVYEQYF; CDR3 DNA: TGCGCCAGCAGCCAAGATCGGACAGGGGTGTACGAGCAGTACTTC
V gene: TRBV7-6; D gene: TRBD2; J gene: TRBJ2-1; clone size: -; CDR3 protein: CASSWGGYNNEQFF; CDR3 DNA: TGTGCCAGCAGCTGGGGGGGGTACAACAATGAGCAGTTCTTC
V gene: TRBV7-2; D gene: -; J gene: TRBJ2-7; clone size: -; CDR3 protein: CASSLGVQAPRGEQYF; CDR3 DNA: TGTGCCAGCAGCCTAGGGGTACAGGCCCCCCGGGGGGAGCAGTACTTC
V gene: TRBV7-2; D gene: TRBD1; J gene: TRBJ1-1; clone size: -; CDR3 protein: CASSLLGQGVYTEAFF; CDR3 DNA: TGTGCCAGCAGCTTGCTGGGACAGGGAGTTTACACTGAAGCTTTCTTT
V gene: TRBV19; D gene: -; J gene: TRBJ2-5; clone size: -; CDR3 protein: CASSHILGGAHQETQYF; CDR3 DNA: TGTGCCAGTAGTCACATACTGGGGGGGGCGCACCAAGAGACCCAGTACTTC
V gene: TRBV28; D gene: TRBD1; J gene: TRBJ2-2; clone size: medium-sized; CDR3 protein: CASSLQGANAFTGELFF; CDR3 DNA: TGTGCCAGCAGTTTACAGGGGGCTAATGCGTTCACCGGGGAGCTGTTTTTT
V gene: TRBV27; D gene: TRBD2; J gene: TRBJ2-7; clone size: -; CDR3 protein: CASSQPLRGGPLEQYF; CDR3 DNA: TGTGCCAGCAGCCAGCCCTTGCGGGGGGGCCCTCTAGAGCAGTACTTC